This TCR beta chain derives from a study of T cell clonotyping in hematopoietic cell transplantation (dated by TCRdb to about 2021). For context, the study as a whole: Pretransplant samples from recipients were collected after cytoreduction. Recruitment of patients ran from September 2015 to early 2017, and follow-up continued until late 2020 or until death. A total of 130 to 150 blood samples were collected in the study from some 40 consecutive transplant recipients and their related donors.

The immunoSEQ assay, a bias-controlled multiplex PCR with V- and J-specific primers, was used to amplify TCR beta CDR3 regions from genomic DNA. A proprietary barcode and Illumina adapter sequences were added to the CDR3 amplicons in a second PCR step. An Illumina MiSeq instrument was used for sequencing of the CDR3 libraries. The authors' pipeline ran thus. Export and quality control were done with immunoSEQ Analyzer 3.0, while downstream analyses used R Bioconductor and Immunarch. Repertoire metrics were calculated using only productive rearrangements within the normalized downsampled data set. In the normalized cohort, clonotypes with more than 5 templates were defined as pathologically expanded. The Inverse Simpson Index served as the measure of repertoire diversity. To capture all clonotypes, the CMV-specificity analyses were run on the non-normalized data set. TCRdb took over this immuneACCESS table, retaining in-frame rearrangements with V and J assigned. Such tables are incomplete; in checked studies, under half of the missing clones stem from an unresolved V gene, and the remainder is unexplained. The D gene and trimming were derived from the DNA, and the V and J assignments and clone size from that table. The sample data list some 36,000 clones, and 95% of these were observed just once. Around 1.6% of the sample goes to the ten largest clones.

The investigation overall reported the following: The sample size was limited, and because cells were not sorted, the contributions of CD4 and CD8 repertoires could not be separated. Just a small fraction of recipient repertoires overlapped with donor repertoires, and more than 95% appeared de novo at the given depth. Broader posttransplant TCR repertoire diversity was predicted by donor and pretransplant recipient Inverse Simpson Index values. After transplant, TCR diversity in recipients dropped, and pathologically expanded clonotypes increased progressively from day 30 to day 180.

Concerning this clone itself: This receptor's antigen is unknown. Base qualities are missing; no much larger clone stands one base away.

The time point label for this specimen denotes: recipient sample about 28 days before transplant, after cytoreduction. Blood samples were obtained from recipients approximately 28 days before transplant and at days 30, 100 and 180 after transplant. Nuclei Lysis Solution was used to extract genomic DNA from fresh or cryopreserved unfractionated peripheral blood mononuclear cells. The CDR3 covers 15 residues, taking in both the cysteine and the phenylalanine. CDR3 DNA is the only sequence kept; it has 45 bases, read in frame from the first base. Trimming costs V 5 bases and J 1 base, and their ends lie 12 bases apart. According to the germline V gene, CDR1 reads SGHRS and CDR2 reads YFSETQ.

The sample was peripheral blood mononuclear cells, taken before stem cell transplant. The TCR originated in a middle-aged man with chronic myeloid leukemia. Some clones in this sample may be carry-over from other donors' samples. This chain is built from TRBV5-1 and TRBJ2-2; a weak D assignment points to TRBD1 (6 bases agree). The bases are TGCGCCAGCAGATTTGGGACATTGAACACCGGGGAGCTGTTTTTT. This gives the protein CASRFGTLNTGELFF.